What follows are 30 T cell receptor beta chains derived from one specimen sequenced in a study of cytomegalovirus exposure and HLA in healthy donors. Amplification used 60 Vbeta primers and 13 Jbeta primers. Sequenced by immunoSEQ multiplex PCR; TCRdb stores in-frame clones only, minus some. The sample includes 150,000 to 170,000 clones, 75% to 85% of them seen just once. Sequencing input: PBMCs. The receptors derive from a man aged 25 to 40 in good health and CMV-seropositive.

This clone was picked up a small number of times. The rearrangement links TRBV28 to TRBJ2-7; 7 bases are a match to TRBD2. The CDR3 is 12 residues long. In germline, CDR1 is MDHEN, CDR2 SYDVKM. V shed 6 bases and J 11 bases; nucleotides not matched to a gene: 10. The CDR3 sequence is CASRPPGGLKYF. The CDR3 bases are TGTGCCAGCAGGCCCCCGGGGGGACTCAAGTACTTC.

The rearrangement uses TRBV6-1 and TRBJ1-2; 7 bases map to TRBD1. Per the germline V gene, CDR1 is MNHNS and CDR2 is SASEGT. V shed 8 bases and J 4 bases; nucleotides not matched to a gene: 10. The CDR3 sequence is 14 residues long. The CDR3 DNA reads TGTGCCAGCGTTGAAGGGGGCTCACCCTATGGCTACACCTTC. Its protein is CASVEGGSPYGYTF.

V is TRBV2 and J is TRBJ1-5, with 10 bases that match TRBD1. With V trimmed by 8 bases and J by 5 bases, 6 bases remained unmatched. The CDR3 runs to 14 residues. Looked up from germline, CDR1 is SNHLY and CDR2 is FYNNEI. The CDR3 sequence is CASREGQGYQPQHF. The CDR3, as DNA: TGTGCCAGCCGAGAGGGACAGGGGTATCAGCCCCAGCATTTT. The full variable domain, completed using reference TRBV2 and TRBJ1-5, is EPEVTQTPSHQVTQMGQEVILRCVPISNHLYFYWYRQILGQKVEFLVSFYNNEISEKSEIFDDQFSVERPDGSNFTLKIRSTKLEDSAMYFCASREGQGYQPQHFGDGTRLSIL.

V and J are TRBV25-1 and TRBJ1-5; D is unclear. The CDR3 has 13 amino acids. CDR1 is MGHDK, CDR2 SYGVNS, per germline. V lost 3 bases, J lost 5 bases, and 8 bases lay in between. The CDR3 spells CASSESLYQPQHF. The CDR3 DNA reads as TGTGCCAGCAGTGAGTCCTTGTATCAGCCCCAGCATTTT.

The rearrangement uses TRBV29-1 and TRBJ2-7; TRBD2 agrees at 11 bases. This CDR3 has 18 amino acids. The trim removed 1 base at V and 4 bases at J, leaving 15 bases unmatched. CDR1 is SQVTM and CDR2 is ANQGSEA in the germline V gene. The CDR3 nucleotides are TGCAGCGTTGAAGGGACTAGCGGGCGAGGGGATCGGAGATACGAGCAGTACTTC. This encodes CSVEGTSGRGDRRYEQYF.

This rearrangement joins TRBV15 to TRBJ1-1; 7 bases line up with TRBD1. Per the germline V gene, CDR1 is LNHNV and CDR2 is YYDKDF (reference sequence). The CDR3 is 14 amino acids. The V and J ends lost 3 bases and 6 bases, in that order; junction bases with no gene match: 7. In DNA, the CDR3 is TGTGCCACCAGCAGGAAAAGAGGGGGCCCTGAAGCTTTCTTT. Protein product: CATSRKRGGPEAFF.

The chain links TRBV6-5 to TRBJ2-7; 7 positions agree with TRBD2. The CDR3 contains 15 residues. Germline-derived CDR1 and CDR2 are MNHEY and SVGAGI. The junction had 11 bases not matched to a gene; V was cut back by 6 bases and J by 3 bases. CDR3 bases: TGTGCCAGCAGGTCGCTAAAAGCGGGGCGCTACGAGCAGTACTTC. As protein: CASRSLKAGRYEQYF.

The count of this clone is one. The rearrangement joins TRBV7-3 to TRBJ2-3; the match to TRBD2 covers 11 bases. The CDR3 is 16 amino acids. The germline gives CDR1 SGHTA, CDR2 FQGTGA. V shed 5 bases and J 5 bases; nucleotides not matched to a gene: 9. CDR3 nucleotides: TGTGCCAGCAGCCCTGGCCCTAGCGGGAGGCAAGATACGCAGTATTTT. This translates into CASSPGPSGRQDTQYF. The whole variable domain, filled in from reference TRBV7-3 and TRBJ2-3, reads GAGVSQTPSNKVTEKGKYVELRCDPISGHTALYWYRQSLGQGPEFLIYFQGTGAADDSGLPNDRFFAVRPEGSVSTLKIQRTERGDSAVYLCASSPGPSGRQDTQYFGPGTRLTVL.

The rearrangement uses TRBV29-1 and TRBJ2-5; D perhaps matches TRBD1 (5 bases). CDR1 is SQVTM and CDR2 is ANQGSEA in the germline V gene. The CDR3 is 13 residues long. Trimming took off 7 bases at V and 0 bases at J, with 12 bases between the two ends. The CDR3 nucleotides read TGCAGCGCCAGGGCGGCTAACCAAGAGACCCAGTACTTC. Its translation: CSARAANQETQYF.

Regarding this clone: The junction differs from germline at one of its ends, possibly a read error. The V call is TRBV5-1, the J call TRBJ1-1, with D maybe TRBD1 (6 bases). CDR3 length: 14 amino acids. From germline, CDR1 is SGHRS and CDR2 YFSETQ. The CDR3 nucleotides read TGCGCCAGCAACTTGGGGGGGGGCACGGCTGAAGCTTTCTTT. The encoded protein is CASNLGGGTAEAFF.

The rearrangement links TRBV11-2 to TRBJ2-7; 9 bases align to TRBD1. The CDR3 is 17 amino acids. The V segment lost 1 base and the J segment 3 bases; nucleotides outside the gene matches: 10. The germline V gene encodes CDR1 SGHAT and CDR2 FQNNGV. The CDR3 region is CASSLVQGQGPLYEQYF. CDR3 DNA sequence: TGTGCCAGCAGCTTAGTTCAGGGACAGGGCCCCCTCTACGAGCAGTACTTC.

The V gene is TRBV7-9, the J gene TRBJ2-1; 8 bases align to TRBD1. Losses at the gene ends were 4 bases for V and 0 bases for J; bases not matched to a gene: 2. This CDR3 region has 15 residues. Germline CDR1 reads SEHNR; CDR2 reads FQNEAQ (reference sequence). CDR3 loop: CASSSDRGSYNEQFF. In nucleotides, the CDR3 is TGTGCCAGCAGCTCTGACAGGGGCTCCTACAATGAGCAGTTCTTC.

Here the CDR3 DNA reads TGTGCCAGTAGTATTCTACAGGGGGCGAGTGAAGCTTTCTTT. It translates to CASSILQGASEAFF. This chain links TRBV19 with TRBJ1-1; TRBD1 matches at 9 bases. Germline lookup yields CDR1 LNHDA and CDR2 SQIVND (reference sequence). V dropped 3 bases and J dropped 7; count of bases not matched to a gene: 6. The CDR3 extends over 14 amino acids.

The chain combines TRBV30 with TRBJ1-5, with 8 bases matching TRBD1. With V trimmed by 1 base and J by 7 bases, 3 bases remained unmatched. The CDR3 sequence is 13 residues long. The germline gives CDR1 GTSNPN, CDR2 SVGIG (reference sequence). As DNA, the CDR3 is TGTGCCTGGAGTGAACAGGGGGGACAGCCCCAGCATTTT. Amino acid sequence: CAWSEQGGQPQHF.

The chain uses TRBV7-9 and TRBJ1-2; the match to TRBD1 covers 7 bases. Trimming cost V 1 base and J 5 bases; bases outside gene matches: 4. The CDR3 is 14 residues long. Germline V gives CDR1 SEHNR, CDR2 FQNEAQ (reference sequence). CDR3 nucleotide sequence: TGTGCCAGCAGCTTAGGGGGACAGATATATGGCTACACCTTC. This gives the protein CASSLGGQIYGYTF.

The chain has TRBV6-5 and TRBJ1-2; a possible D gene is TRBD1 (5 bases). Germline V gives CDR1 MNHEY, CDR2 SVGAGI. Between the trimmed V and J ends, which lost 4 bases and 4 bases, there was a span of 13 bases. This CDR3 contains 14 residues. The CDR3: CASSSRQLLYGYTF. The DNA for the CDR3 is TGTGCCAGCAGTTCTCGACAGCTCCTCTATGGCTACACCTTC.

This clone has only a few counts. The chain recombines TRBV5-1 with TRBJ1-5; D is possibly TRBD1 (6 bases). This CDR3 spans 13 amino acids. The germline gives CDR1 SGHRS, CDR2 YFSETQ. Deletions cut 4 bases from V and 4 bases from J, with 9 bases between. This chain's CDR3 is CASSVGQNQPQHF. The CDR3, as DNA: TGCGCCAGCAGCGTTGGACAGAATCAGCCCCAGCATTTT.

The chain combines TRBV11-2 with TRBJ1-4, with 7 bases identical to TRBD1. CDR1 is SGHAT and CDR2 is FQNNGV in the germline V gene. The CDR3 sequence is 15 residues long. The V segment lost 4 bases and the J segment 0 bases; nucleotides outside the gene matches: 2. The CDR3 region is CASSSTGATNEKLFF. CDR3 bases: TGTGCCAGCAGCTCTACAGGGGCAACTAATGAAAAACTGTTTTTT.

The chain has TRBV13 and TRBJ1-2; a weak D match, TRBD1 (5 bases). V was clipped by 5 bases and J by 7 bases, with 11 bases between them. This CDR3 is 12 amino acids long. Germline values: CDR1 PRHDT, CDR2 FYEKMQ (reference sequence). CDR3 DNA sequence: TGTGCCAGCAGCCAGGGTCGGGCTGGCTACACCTTC. It translates to CASSQGRAGYTF.

The J gene is TRBJ2-1, the V gene TRBV20-1; no reliable D call. Deletions cut 7 bases from V and 9 bases from J, with 10 bases between. The CDR3 runs to 10 residues. CDR1 DFQATT and CDR2 SNEGSKA come from the germline V gene (reference sequence). CDR3 nucleotides: TGCAGTGTTCGAGGAATTGAGCAGTTCTTC. The encoded protein is CSVRGIEQFF.

This chain uses TRBV14 with TRBJ1-1; D perhaps matches TRBD1 (6 bases). This CDR3 has 13 residues. Trimming took off 2 bases at V and 7 bases at J, with 11 bases between the two ends. The germline V gene has CDR1 SGHDN and CDR2 FVKESK. This chain's CDR3 is CASSQRGAREAFF. CDR3 in DNA: TGTGCCAGCAGCCAACGGGGGGCCCGTGAAGCTTTCTTT.

This chain links TRBV2 with TRBJ2-7; TRBD2 matches at 9 bases. Germline CDR1 reads SNHLY; CDR2 reads FYNNEI. V lost 2 bases, J lost 0 bases, and 8 bases stayed unmatched. The CDR3 loop spans 17 amino acids. CDR3 loop: CASSEPSGGPSSYEQYF. The CDR3 nucleotides are TGTGCCAGCAGTGAACCCAGCGGGGGGCCTAGCTCCTACGAGCAGTACTTC.

This clone has only a few counts. This sequence joins TRBV27 and TRBJ1-5; 8 nucleotides agree with TRBD1. Per germline, CDR1 MNHEY and CDR2 SMNVEV (reference sequence). Trimming took 3 bases from V and 4 from J; bases not matched to a gene: 5. The CDR3 has 15 amino acids. CDR3 sequence reads: CASSFRGRGNQPQHF. CDR3 sequence (DNA): TGTGCCAGCAGTTTCAGGGGGCGGGGTAATCAGCCCCAGCATTTT.

The chain joins TRBV27 to TRBJ1-2; D gene ambiguous. The length of the CDR3 is 14 residues. Trimming shortened V by 5 bases and J by 6 bases, and 16 bases separated the two germline ends. Germline V CDR1 and CDR2: MNHEY, SMNVEV (reference sequence). This CDR3 reads CASSPGRGSDGYTF. CDR3 DNA: TGTGCCAGCAGTCCCGGACGGGGATCCGATGGCTACACCTTC.

This chain joins TRBV10-3 and TRBJ2-7; a possible D gene is TRBD1 (6 bases). The V gene's germline CDR1 is ENHRY and CDR2 SYGVKD. The CDR3 spans 14 residues. Between the trimmed V and J ends, which lost 4 bases and 5 bases, there was a span of 15 bases. The CDR3 loop reads CAISGRDNPNEQYF. The CDR3, as DNA: TGTGCCATCAGTGGAAGGGACAACCCCAACGAGCAGTACTTC.

CDR3 sequence (DNA): TGTGCCAGCAGTTTTTTTTTGGACAGGGGGGACCAAGAGACCCAGTACTTC. Protein: CASSFFLDRGDQETQYF. V usage is TRBV28 and J usage is TRBJ2-5, with 10 bases fitting TRBD1. There are 17 residues in the CDR3. With V trimmed by 3 bases and J by 0 bases, 7 bases remained unmatched. From germline, CDR1 is MDHEN and CDR2 SYDVKM.

The gene calls are TRBV28 and TRBJ2-2; 8 bases align to TRBD1. Looked up from germline, CDR1 is MDHEN and CDR2 is SYDVKM. The CDR3 spans 15 residues. V shed 4 bases, J shed 5 bases, and the junction held 6 bases outside the gene matches. The DNA for the CDR3 is TGTGCCAGCAGTTACAGGGGGATAAGAACCGGGGAGCTGTTTTTT. It translates to CASSYRGIRTGELFF.

The gene calls are TRBV12-5 and TRBJ1-5; tentative D call: TRBD1 (5 bases). CDR1 is LGHNT and CDR2 is FRNRAP in the germline V gene. The V end was cut by 0 bases, the J end by 6 bases, with 15 bases between. This CDR3 spans 16 amino acids. CDR3 coding DNA: TGTGCTAGTGGTTTGGTAATGGGGCAGGGAGGTCAGCCCCAGCATTTT. Amino acid sequence: CASGLVMGQGGQPQHF.

The count of this clone is one. Only one base separates this from a far larger clonotype, so it likely reflects a read error. The CDR3 DNA sequence: TGTGCCAGCAGTTCCTCCGGGACAGGGCTTCAGCCCCAGCATTTT. It encodes CASSSSGTGLQPQHF. J is TRBJ1-5 and V is TRBV6-5; 9 bases fit TRBD1. This CDR3 is 15 amino acids long. Per the germline V gene, CDR1 is MNHEY and CDR2 is SVGAGI. V shed 4 bases and J 6 bases; nucleotides not matched to a gene: 7.

V is TRBV28 and J is TRBJ2-1; possible D gene TRBD2, 7 bases. The V and J ends lost 6 bases and 5 bases respectively, with 17 bases between them. This CDR3 is 15 amino acids long. The germline gives CDR1 MDHEN, CDR2 SYDVKM. This CDR3 reads CASRGASGNDNEQFF. For the CDR3, the DNA is TGTGCCAGCAGGGGGGCCAGCGGGAACGACAATGAGCAGTTCTTC.